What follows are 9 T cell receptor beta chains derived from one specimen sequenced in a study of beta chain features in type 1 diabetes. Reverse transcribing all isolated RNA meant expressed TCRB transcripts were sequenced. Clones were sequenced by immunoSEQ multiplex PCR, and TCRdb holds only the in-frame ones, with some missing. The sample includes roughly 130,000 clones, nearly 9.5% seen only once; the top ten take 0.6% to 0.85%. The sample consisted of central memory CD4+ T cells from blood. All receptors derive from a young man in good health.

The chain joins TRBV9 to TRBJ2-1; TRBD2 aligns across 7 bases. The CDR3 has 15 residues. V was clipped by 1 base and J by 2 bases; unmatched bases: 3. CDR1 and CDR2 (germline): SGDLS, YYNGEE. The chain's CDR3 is CASSVSGETYNEQFF. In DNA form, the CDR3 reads TGTGCCAGCAGCGTAAGCGGGGAGACCTACAATGAGCAGTTCTTC.

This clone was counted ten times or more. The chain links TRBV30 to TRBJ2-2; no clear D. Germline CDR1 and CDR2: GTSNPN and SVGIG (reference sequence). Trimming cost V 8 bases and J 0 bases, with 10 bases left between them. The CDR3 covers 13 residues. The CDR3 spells CARGNANTGELFF. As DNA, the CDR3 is TGTGCCCGAGGAAACGCGAACACCGGGGAGCTGTTTTTT.

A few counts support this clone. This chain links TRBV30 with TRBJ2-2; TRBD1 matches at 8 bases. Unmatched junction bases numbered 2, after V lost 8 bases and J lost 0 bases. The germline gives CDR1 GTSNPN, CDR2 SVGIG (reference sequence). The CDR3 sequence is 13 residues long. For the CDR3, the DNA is TGTGCCGGGGGACAGGCGAACACCGGGGAGCTGTTTTTT. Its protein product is CAGGQANTGELFF.

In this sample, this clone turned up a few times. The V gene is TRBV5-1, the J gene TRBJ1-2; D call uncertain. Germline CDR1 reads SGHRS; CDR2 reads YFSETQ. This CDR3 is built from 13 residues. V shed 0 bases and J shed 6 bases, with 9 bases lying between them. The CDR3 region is CASSLAGRDGYTF. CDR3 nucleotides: TGCGCCAGCAGCTTGGCCGGGCGGGATGGCTACACCTTC. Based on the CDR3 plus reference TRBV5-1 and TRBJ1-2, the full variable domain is KAGVTQTPRYLIKTRGQQVTLSCSPISGHRSVSWYQQTPGQGLQFLFEYFSETQRNKGNFPGRFSGRQFSNSRSEMNVSTLELGDSALYLCASSLAGRDGYTFGSGTRLTVV.

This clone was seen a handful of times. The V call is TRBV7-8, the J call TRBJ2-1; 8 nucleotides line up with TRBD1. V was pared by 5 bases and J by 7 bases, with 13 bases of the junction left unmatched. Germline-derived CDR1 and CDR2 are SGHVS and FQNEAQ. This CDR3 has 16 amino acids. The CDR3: CASSRPPGQGRNEQFF. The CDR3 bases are TGTGCCAGCAGCCGTCCGCCCGGACAGGGAAGAAATGAGCAGTTCTTC.

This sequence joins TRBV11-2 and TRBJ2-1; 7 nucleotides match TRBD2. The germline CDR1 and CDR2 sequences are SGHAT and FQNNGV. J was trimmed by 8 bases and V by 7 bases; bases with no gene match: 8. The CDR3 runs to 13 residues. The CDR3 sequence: CASNPTGGYEQFF. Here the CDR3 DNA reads TGTGCCAGCAACCCCACCGGGGGGTATGAGCAGTTCTTC.

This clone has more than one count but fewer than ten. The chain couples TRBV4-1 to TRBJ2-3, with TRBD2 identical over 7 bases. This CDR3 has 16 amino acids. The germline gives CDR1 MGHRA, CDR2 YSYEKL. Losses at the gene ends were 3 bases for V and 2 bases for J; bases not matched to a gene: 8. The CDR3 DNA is TGCGCCAGCAGCCAGGCACGGGGGGAGGCCACAGATACGCAGTATTTT. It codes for CASSQARGEATDTQYF.

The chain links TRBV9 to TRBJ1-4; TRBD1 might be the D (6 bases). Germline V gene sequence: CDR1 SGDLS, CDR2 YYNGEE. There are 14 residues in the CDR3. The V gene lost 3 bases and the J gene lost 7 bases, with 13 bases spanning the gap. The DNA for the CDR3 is TGTGCCAGCAGCGCCTCCAGAGGGGGTGAAAAACTGTTTTTT. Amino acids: CASSASRGGEKLFF.

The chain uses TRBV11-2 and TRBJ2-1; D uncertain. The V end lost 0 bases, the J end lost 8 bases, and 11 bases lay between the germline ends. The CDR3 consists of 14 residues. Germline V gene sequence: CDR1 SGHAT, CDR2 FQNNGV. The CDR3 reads CASSLDRPQDEQFF. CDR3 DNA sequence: TGTGCCAGCAGCTTAGACAGGCCTCAGGATGAGCAGTTCTTC.